The present entry profiles one T cell receptor beta chain with its context. Its antigen is still unknown. Both 60 Vbeta primers and 13 Jbeta primers went into the PCR. TCRdb's table, derived via immunoSEQ multiplex PCR, lists solely in-frame clones and lacks some. The sample shows roughly 130,000 clones, less than 75% of them seen only once. This sample is drawn from a study of cytomegalovirus exposure and HLA in healthy donors. Study results and caveats: The analysis excluded some indistinguishable V segments, including TRBV6-2 and TRBV6-3. Association of a missense DCLRE1C variant with TCR beta V- and J-gene trimming was reported in a later analysis.

This CDR3 contains 12 residues. Germline loops: CDR1 MNHNS, CDR2 SASEGT. The V end lost 1 base, the J end lost 11 bases, and 11 bases lay between the germline ends. Input material: PBMCs. The receptor was derived from a woman aged 35 to 49 in good health and CMV-seropositive. The chain couples TRBV6-1 to TRBJ1-1, with D uncertain. The CDR3 reads CASSEGRRGAFF. As DNA, the CDR3 is TGTGCCAGCAGTGAAGGGCGGCGTGGGGCTTTCTTT.